This T cell receptor (beta chain) was recorded in a study of blood T cell repertoires in COVID-19. Study summary: Whether acute or convalescent, the COVID-19 samples came from the United States, Italy and Spain.

Germline V lookup: CDR1 MNHEY, CDR2 SMNVEV (reference sequence). After removal of 5 bases from V and 7 bases from J, the junction contained 8 bases not matched to a gene. The CDR3 is 16 residues long. Authors' data handling: Estimates of nucleated cell counts were drawn from the amplification of reference gene primers. Clones were read by immunoSEQ multiplex PCR, and TCRdb kept only the in-frame ones, dropping some. D and trimming come from the DNA, and the V and J calls and clone size come from that table. The data contain roughly 250,000 clones, 75% to 90% of them singletons. The gene calls are TRBV27 and TRBJ2-1; 13 bases match TRBD2. The sequencing input was peripheral blood. The sequence was obtained from a man aged 60 to 75 who had recovered from COVID-19. DNA of the CDR3: TGTGCCAGCAGTCTAACTAGCGGGGGGGCAGGGAATGAGCAGTTCTTC. Amino acids: CASSLTSGGAGNEQFF.